This T cell receptor (beta chain) comes out of a study of PD-L1 blockade in urothelial cancer (dated by TCRdb to 2017 to 2019). With respect to the entire study: Therapy was started in the mid-2010s for all patients, and atezolizumab 1,200 mg was administered intravenously every 3 weeks. About 85% of the roughly 29 patients were males with bladder-origin urothelial cancer, and about two thirds of the roughly 30 reported a prior smoking history. Patients had an ECOG performance status of 0 or 1 and had received between 0 and 3 prior chemotherapy regimens. Durable clinical benefit was achieved by nine patients and was not achieved by 20 patients. Somatic, immune and clinical correlates of response to PD-L1 blockade with atezolizumab in urothelial cancer were the focus of an exploratory multi-omic analysis. Approximately 29 patients had pretreatment blood TCR-seq, some 25 had at least one posttreatment blood collection, and some 25 had tumor TCR-seq. Blood samples were analyzed at two time points: 3 weeks after treatment start (second dose) and 6 weeks after treatment start. Pretreatment tumor samples, along with matched peripheral blood serially collected before and after atezolizumab treatment, were subjected to TCR sequencing. Durable clinical benefit was defined as progression-free survival longer than 6 months, and TCR features were also tested against progression-free and overall survival. Blood samples gave median yields of 141,255 T cells and tens of thousands of unique TCRs, along with a median clonality of about 0.084. In the same patients who had TCR sequencing, pretreatment tumors also underwent whole exome sequencing and RNA sequencing.

Sequences MRHNA (CDR1) and SNTAGT (CDR2) are obtained from the germline V gene. V gives up 6 bases and J gives up 2 bases, and the segment between their germline ends measures 10 bases. Taken from cysteine to phenylalanine, the CDR3 has 14 residues. The DNA shown is the 42-base CDR3, in frame from base 1. The cohort included 29 patients with locally advanced or metastatic urothelial carcinoma who were treated at Memorial Sloan Kettering on a trial protocol. Peripheral blood mononuclear cells were collected pretreatment and during treatment, with between 1 and 8 total time points obtained per patient. The Qiagen DNeasy Blood extraction kit was used to purify genomic DNA from total PBMCs and tumor samples. Collected pretreatment and during treatment, PBMCs were isolated and stored as previously described. As regards this clone: What this receptor recognizes is not known. Base quality data are lacking; no much larger clone is found one base away.

Each PCR received spiked-in synthetic TCR analog templates so that absolute template abundance could be estimated from read counts. The immunoSEQ assay used bias-controlled V and J gene primers to amplify TCRbeta CDR3 regions from genomic DNA. Sequencing of rearranged TCRbeta segments was done at approximately 20X coverage. The paper's processing steps were these. Clustering was used to correct sequencing errors, and CDR3s were annotated against IMGT so that V, D and J genes could be assigned. Out-of-frame and stop-codon sequences were excluded, and only productive TCRbeta rearrangements were used in downstream analyses. Clonality was calculated as one minus the Shannon entropy normalized by the log of the number of unique productive sequences. Clones differing between time points or between blood and tumor were identified using Fisher's exact test with Benjamini-Hochberg correction, with an adjusted p below 0.01 applied as the threshold. The clones in this table, taken by TCRdb from immuneACCESS, are in-frame only. Not every clone is retained; where verified, under half of the shortfall comes from an unresolved V gene, and the cause of the rest is unknown. V and J calls plus clone size are reproduced from that table; the DNA served to infer D and trimming. The sample data list tens of thousands of clones, and roughly 80% of these were observed just once. The ten largest make up 4.7% of the sample.

General study outcomes and caveats: At 3 weeks after the start of treatment, tumor-associated TCR clones in peripheral blood had expanded more in patients with durable benefit (n ≈ 24, p = 0.022). Because the sample size was small (n of about 27) and many of the analyses were exploratory, the results are meant to be hypothesis-generating. Improved progression-free and overall survival was associated with having pretreatment peripheral blood TCR clonality below the median.

Rearrangement joined TRBV6-4 to TRBJ2-2, and possibly TRBD1, on 6 matching bases. This sequence was found in a man in his 70s with urothelial cancer. The sequencing used PBMCs, collected around atezolizumab (anti-PD-L1) treatment. The CDR3 here reads CASRRTVNTGELFF. The nucleotide sequence reads as follows: TGTGCCAGCAGACGGACAGTCAACACCGGGGAGCTGTTTTTT.